What follows are 30 T cell receptor beta chains derived from one specimen sequenced in a study of blood T cell repertoires in COVID-19. Sequenced by immunoSEQ multiplex PCR; TCRdb stores in-frame clones only, minus some. This table has 60,000 to 75,000 clones, less than 80% appearing once. Source material: peripheral blood. These receptors came from a man between 60 and 70 years old with active or convalescent COVID-19.

This clone came up many times. V and J are TRBV30 and TRBJ1-5, with D uncertain. The length of the CDR3 is 12 residues. Germline V gene lookup returns CDR1 GTSNPN and CDR2 SVGIG (reference sequence). V was pared by 2 bases and J by 6 bases, with 8 bases between. The CDR3 is CAWSPSTQPQHF. The CDR3 nucleotides read TGTGCCTGGAGTCCATCTACTCAGCCCCAGCATTTT.

Note on this clone: The sample carries other DNA sequences with the same CDR3. The chain joins TRBV5-1 to TRBJ2-5, with 10 bases lining up with TRBD2. CDR1 is SGHRS and CDR2 is YFSETQ in the germline V gene. The V segment lost 0 bases and the J segment 2 bases; nucleotides outside the gene matches: 1. The CDR3 length is 15 residues. Written as DNA, the CDR3 is TGCGCCAGCAGCTTGGCACTAGCGGGGCAAGAGACCCAGTACTTC. Translation: CASSLALAGQETQYF.

This clone was seen a few times. The chain recombines TRBV3-1 (or the pseudogene TRBV3-2) with TRBJ1-2, with D unclear. This CDR3 region has 11 residues. Trimming took 8 bases from V and 2 from J, leaving 6 bases between them. The germline V gene encodes CDR1 LGHDT and CDR2 YNNKEL (reference sequence). CDR3 loop: CASRVNYGYTF. In DNA, the CDR3 is TGTGCCAGCCGCGTGAACTATGGCTACACCTTC.

J is TRBJ1-5 and V is TRBV18; 10 bases agree with TRBD1. V lost 3 bases, J lost 4 bases, and 3 bases stayed unmatched. This CDR3 contains 15 residues. Per the germline V gene, CDR1 is KGHSH and CDR2 is LQKENI. CDR3 DNA: TGTGCCAGCTCACCCGGACAGGGGGAGAATCAGCCCCAGCATTTT. Amino acids: CASSPGQGENQPQHF. Supplemented by reference TRBV18 and TRBJ1-5, the full variable domain reads NAGVMQNPRHLVRRRGQEARLRCSPMKGHSHVYWYRQLPEEGLKFMVYLQKENIIDESGMPKERFSAEFPKEGPSILRIQQVVRGDSAAYFCASSPGQGENQPQHFGDGTRLSIL.

This clone has a single count. The rearrangement uses TRBV2 and TRBJ2-7; maybe TRBD2 (6 bases). The CDR3 extends over 11 amino acids. V lost 6 bases to trimming and J lost 7 bases, with 10 bases between them. The V gene's germline CDR1 is SNHLY and CDR2 FYNNEI. The CDR3 loop reads CASRLAREQYF. The CDR3 DNA reads TGTGCCAGCAGACTAGCCCGTGAGCAGTACTTC.

This chain connects TRBV4-1 to TRBJ2-7; D is unclear. This CDR3 spans 14 amino acids. V was trimmed by 1 base and J by 2 bases, leaving 9 bases between them. Germline CDR1 MGHRA, CDR2 YSYEKL. CDR3 in DNA: TGCGCCAGCAGCCAAGGTACAGAGACCTACGAGCAGTACTTC. This translates into CASSQGTETYEQYF.

The chain couples TRBV18 to TRBJ1-2; D is uncertain. The CDR3 extends over 14 amino acids. CDR1 and CDR2 from the germline V gene are KGHSH and LQKENI. The V and J ends lost 3 bases and 5 bases respectively, with 13 bases between them. The CDR3 coding sequence is TGTGCCAGCTCACCGAATCCCTTTACTTATGGCTACACCTTC. This gives the protein CASSPNPFTYGYTF. The full variable domain, rest sourced from reference TRBV18 and TRBJ1-2, is NAGVMQNPRHLVRRRGQEARLRCSPMKGHSHVYWYRQLPEEGLKFMVYLQKENIIDESGMPKERFSAEFPKEGPSILRIQQVVRGDSAAYFCASSPNPFTYGYTFGSGTRLTVV.

The chain carries TRBV5-1 and TRBJ2-3, with unresolved D. Trimming shortened V by 0 bases and J by 6 bases, and 8 bases separated the two germline ends. CDR3 length: 13 amino acids. Germline CDR1 and CDR2: SGHRS and YFSETQ. The CDR3 region has the DNA TGCGCCAGCAGCTTGGCCCCCGGGGATACGCAGTATTTT. Amino acids: CASSLAPGDTQYF.

The chain couples TRBV3-1 (or the pseudogene TRBV3-2) to TRBJ1-2, with D unclear. Germline values: CDR1 LGHDT, CDR2 YNNKEL (reference sequence). Trimming removed 3 bases from V and 6 bases from J, with 11 bases in between. The CDR3 totals 13 residues. CDR3 amino acids: CASSQTRSNGYTF. The CDR3 region has the DNA TGTGCCAGCAGCCAGACCAGGTCAAATGGCTACACCTTC.

The chain's CDR3 is CASSQERQGGEKLFF. CDR3 DNA: TGTGCCAGCAGCCAAGAAAGACAGGGAGGCGAAAAACTGTTTTTT. The chain employs TRBV3-1 (or the pseudogene TRBV3-2) and TRBJ1-4; 7 bases match TRBD1. Germline V gene data show CDR1 as LGHDT and CDR2 as YNNKEL (reference sequence). The CDR3 loop spans 15 amino acids. The ends lost 0 bases at V and 8 bases at J; junction bases unmatched: 6.

This rearrangement joins TRBV6-5 to TRBJ2-7; a possible D gene is TRBD2 (6 bases). The CDR3 is made up of 13 amino acids. Germline V gene lookup returns CDR1 MNHEY and CDR2 SVGAGI. Trimming cost V 8 bases and J 6 bases, with 17 bases left between them. The CDR3 DNA reads as TGTGCCAGCCAACGGGACTCTGCCCCCGAGCAGTACTTC. Translating gives CASQRDSAPEQYF.

The chain joins TRBV11-2 to TRBJ2-5; tentative D call: TRBD1 (5 bases). This CDR3 has 16 residues. Germline values: CDR1 SGHAT, CDR2 FQNNGV. V lost 5 bases and J lost 5, with 21 bases in between. The CDR3 sequence is CASSPEYVGPGETQYF. The CDR3 bases are TGTGCCAGCAGCCCTGAGTATGTGGGGCCCGGTGAGACCCAGTACTTC.

The rearrangement uses TRBV5-4 and TRBJ1-2; 7 bases line up with TRBD1. V lost 4 bases, J lost 2 bases, and 5 bases stayed unmatched. Germline assignment: CDR1 SGHNT and CDR2 YYREEE (reference sequence). The CDR3 totals 14 residues. The CDR3 nucleotides read TGTGCCAGCAGCGCCCGACAGGGAAACTATGGCTACACCTTC. Its protein product is CASSARQGNYGYTF.

This chain joins TRBV3-1 (or the pseudogene TRBV3-2) and TRBJ2-1, with a tentative D call TRBD2 (5 bases). Looked up from germline, CDR1 is LGHDT and CDR2 is YNNKEL (reference sequence). The CDR3 sequence is 16 residues long. V was pared by 3 bases and J by 0 bases, with 12 bases between. CDR3 sequence: CASSHGGLFSYNEQFF. The CDR3 nucleotides read TGTGCCAGCAGCCATGGCGGGTTGTTCTCCTACAATGAGCAGTTCTTC.

The rearrangement joins TRBV3-1 (or the pseudogene TRBV3-2) to TRBJ2-2, with TRBD1 identical over 12 bases. Germline trimming cut 6 bases from V and 4 bases from J; bases unmatched to any gene: 3. The germline V gene encodes CDR1 LGHDT and CDR2 YNNKEL (reference sequence). The CDR3 totals 15 residues. CDR3 nucleotide sequence: TGTGCCAGCAGGGGACAGGGGGCTGGCACCGGGGAGCTGTTTTTT. It specifies CASRGQGAGTGELFF.

The rearrangement uses TRBV4-1 and TRBJ2-5, with D possibly TRBD2 on 6 matching bases. The CDR3 consists of 15 residues. V shed 0 bases and J shed 2 bases, with 10 bases lying between them. Looked up from germline, CDR1 is MGHRA and CDR2 is YSYEKL. The CDR3 loop is CASSQERGIQETQYF. The CDR3 region has the DNA TGCGCCAGCAGCCAAGAGCGGGGAATTCAAGAGACCCAGTACTTC.

This chain connects TRBV7-9 to TRBJ2-5; 13 positions agree with TRBD2. Germline trimming cut 9 bases from V and 5 bases from J; bases unmatched to any gene: 6. Germline V gene data show CDR1 as SEHNR and CDR2 as FQNEAQ (reference sequence). The CDR3 spans 14 residues. CDR3 loop: CASTTSGGMETQYF. The CDR3, as DNA: TGTGCCAGTACGACTAGCGGGGGGATGGAGACCCAGTACTTC.

The chain joins TRBV12-3 or TRBV12-4 to TRBJ2-1, with a tentative D call TRBD2 (5 bases). V lost 3 bases and J 9 bases, leaving 9 bases between the germline ends. The CDR3 totals 12 residues. Here the CDR3 DNA reads TGTGCCAGCAGTTTGAGGGTTGGTGAGCAGTTCTTC. Protein product: CASSLRVGEQFF.

V and J are TRBV27 and TRBJ2-5; the D gene is possibly TRBD1 (6 bases). This CDR3 is 14 amino acids long. Germline loops: CDR1 MNHEY, CDR2 SMNVEV (reference sequence). V dropped 6 bases and J dropped 0 bases, with 11 bases sitting between them. The DNA for the CDR3 is TGTGCCAGCAGGGGACAAGAGTACCAAGAGACCCAGTACTTC. It codes for CASRGQEYQETQYF.

The rearrangement uses TRBV6-5 and TRBJ1-2; 8 bases align to TRBD1. The germline V gene encodes CDR1 MNHEY and CDR2 SVGAGI. The CDR3 spans 14 residues. Losses at the gene ends were 7 bases for V and 4 bases for J; bases not matched to a gene: 8. The CDR3 DNA is TGTGCCAGCACCTTGACAGGGGAGGGCTATGGCTACACCTTC. Protein product: CASTLTGEGYGYTF.

The chain has TRBV21-1 and TRBJ1-1; the D call in the table, TRBD1, was not verified against the DNA. TRBV21-1 is assigned pseudogene status. The CDR3 is 15 residues long. DNA of the CDR3: TGTGCCAGCAGCAAAGAATACAGGCAGAACACTGAAGCTTTCTTT. Translation gives CASSKEYRQNTEAFF.

The chain links TRBV27 to TRBJ2-5, with 8 bases fitting TRBD1. V was pared by 6 bases and J by 4 bases, with 1 base of the junction left unmatched. There are 12 residues in the CDR3. Per germline, CDR1 MNHEY and CDR2 SMNVEV (reference sequence). The CDR3 is CASRDRGETQYF. For the CDR3, the DNA is TGTGCCAGCAGAGACAGGGGAGAGACCCAGTACTTC.

This sequence joins TRBV3-1 (or the pseudogene TRBV3-2) and TRBJ1-2; no reliable D call. Trimming removed 1 base from V and 6 bases from J, with 6 bases in between. Germline CDR1 is LGHDT and CDR2 is YNNKEL (reference sequence). CDR3 length: 12 amino acids. The CDR3 loop is CASSQVLDGYTF. DNA of the CDR3: TGTGCCAGCAGCCAAGTACTGGATGGCTACACCTTC.

Here the CDR3 reads CASSSRTSDTQYF. The CDR3 coding sequence is TGTGCCAGCAGCTCCCGGACTAGCGATACGCAGTATTTT. The J gene is TRBJ2-3, the V gene TRBV7-3; 8 bases match TRBD2. This CDR3 has 13 residues. Germline CDR1 reads SGHTA; CDR2 reads FQGTGA. The V gene end was trimmed by 4 bases and the J gene end by 6 bases; junction bases not matched to a gene: 3.

This clone was found once. V gene TRBV11-2 combines with J gene TRBJ1-1; tentatively, D is TRBD1 (6 bases). The germline V and J ends were trimmed by 0 bases and 5 bases, with 19 bases remaining between them. Germline V lookup: CDR1 SGHAT, CDR2 FQNNGV. The CDR3 runs to 17 residues. The CDR3 sequence: CASSLEGAHIALTEAFF. The CDR3, as DNA: TGTGCCAGCAGCTTAGAGGGGGCGCATATTGCGTTAACTGAAGCTTTCTTT.

The CDR3 protein is CASSKRDSNYGYTF. Written as DNA, the CDR3 is TGTGCCAGCAGCAAAAGGGACAGTAACTATGGCTACACCTTC. The chain couples TRBV7-8 to TRBJ1-2, with 7 bases that match TRBD1. Per the germline V gene, CDR1 is SGHVS and CDR2 is FQNEAQ. Losses at the gene ends were 5 bases for V and 1 base for J; bases not matched to a gene: 4. This CDR3 is built from 14 residues. Using reference TRBV7-8 and TRBJ1-2 for the parts outside the CDR3, the full variable domain is GAGVSQSPRYKVAKRGQDVALRCDPISGHVSLFWYQQALGQGPEFLTYFQNEAQLDKSGLPSDRFFAERPEGSVSTLKIQRTQQEDSAVYLCASSKRDSNYGYTFGSGTRLTVV.

This chain connects TRBV10-3 to TRBJ1-2, with 7 bases matching TRBD1. Trimming removed 10 bases from V and 1 base from J; junction bases left unmatched: 15. CDR1 ENHRY and CDR2 SYGVKD come from the germline V gene. This CDR3 spans 16 amino acids. The CDR3 coding sequence is TGTGCCACCGTCGACCTCGGACAGGAGATTAACTATGGCTACACCTTC. Translation: CATVDLGQEINYGYTF.

This sequence joins TRBV7-9 and TRBJ2-7; possibly TRBD1 for D (7 bases). Trimming pared 3 bases from V and 5 bases from J, leaving 17 bases between. Germline CDR1 is SEHNR and CDR2 is FQNEAQ (reference sequence). The CDR3 is made up of 15 amino acids. The CDR3 sequence: CASSFLTGRFHEQYF. CDR3 in DNA: TGTGCCAGCAGCTTCCTGACAGGGAGGTTCCACGAGCAGTACTTC.

The V call is TRBV18, the J call TRBJ2-7, with 11 bases that match TRBD1. Germline lookup yields CDR1 KGHSH and CDR2 LQKENI. Trimming took 3 bases from V and 4 from J; bases not matched to a gene: 2. The CDR3 has 14 amino acids. CDR3 protein: CASSPGTGGYEQYF. The CDR3 bases are TGTGCCAGCTCACCGGGGACAGGGGGTTACGAGCAGTACTTC. The full variable domain, with the rest looked up from reference TRBV18 and TRBJ2-7, is NAGVMQNPRHLVRRRGQEARLRCSPMKGHSHVYWYRQLPEEGLKFMVYLQKENIIDESGMPKERFSAEFPKEGPSILRIQQVVRGDSAAYFCASSPGTGGYEQYFGPGTRLTVT.

This clone was observed a few times. The chain employs TRBV28 and TRBJ1-2, with TRBD1 matching 8 bases. The V gene end was trimmed by 4 bases and the J gene end by 3 bases; junction bases not matched to a gene: 10. CDR1 is MDHEN and CDR2 is SYDVKM in the germline V gene. This CDR3 is 16 amino acids long. CDR3 loop: CASSSSAQTGDYGYTF. CDR3 coding DNA: TGTGCCAGCAGTTCATCAGCCCAGACAGGGGACTATGGCTACACCTTC.